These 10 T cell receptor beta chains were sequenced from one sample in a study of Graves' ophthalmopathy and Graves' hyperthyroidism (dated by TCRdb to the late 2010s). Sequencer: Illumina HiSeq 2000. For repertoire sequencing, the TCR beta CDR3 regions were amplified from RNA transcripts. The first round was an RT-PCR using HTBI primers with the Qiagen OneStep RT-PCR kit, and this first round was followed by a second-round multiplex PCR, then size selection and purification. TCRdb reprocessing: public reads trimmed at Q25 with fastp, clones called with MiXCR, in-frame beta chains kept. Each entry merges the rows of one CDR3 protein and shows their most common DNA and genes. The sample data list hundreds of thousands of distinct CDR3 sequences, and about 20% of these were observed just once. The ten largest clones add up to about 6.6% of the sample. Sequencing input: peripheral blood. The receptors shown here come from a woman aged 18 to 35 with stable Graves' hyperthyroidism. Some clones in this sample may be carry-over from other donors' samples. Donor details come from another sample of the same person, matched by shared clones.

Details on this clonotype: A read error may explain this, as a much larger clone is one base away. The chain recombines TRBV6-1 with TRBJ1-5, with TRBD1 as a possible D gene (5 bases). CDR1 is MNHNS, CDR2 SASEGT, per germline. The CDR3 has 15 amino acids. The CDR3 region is CASSAQGLANQPRHF. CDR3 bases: TGTGCCAGCAGTGCGCAGGGCCTAGCTAATCAGCCCCGGCATTTT.

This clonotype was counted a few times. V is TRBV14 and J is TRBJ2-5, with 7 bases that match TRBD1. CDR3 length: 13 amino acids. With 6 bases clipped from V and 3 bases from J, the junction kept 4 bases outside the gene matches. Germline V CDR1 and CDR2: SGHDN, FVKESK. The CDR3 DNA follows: TGTGCCAGCAGACTAGACAGGGAAGAGACCCAGTACTTC. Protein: CASRLDREETQYF.

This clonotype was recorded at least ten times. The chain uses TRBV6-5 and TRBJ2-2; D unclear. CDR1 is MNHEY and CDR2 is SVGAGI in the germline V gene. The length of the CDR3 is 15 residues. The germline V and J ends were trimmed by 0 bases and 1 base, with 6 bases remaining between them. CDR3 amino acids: CASSYSGLNTGELFF. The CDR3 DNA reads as TGTGCCAGCAGTTACTCAGGGCTGAACACCGGGGAGCTGTTTTTT.

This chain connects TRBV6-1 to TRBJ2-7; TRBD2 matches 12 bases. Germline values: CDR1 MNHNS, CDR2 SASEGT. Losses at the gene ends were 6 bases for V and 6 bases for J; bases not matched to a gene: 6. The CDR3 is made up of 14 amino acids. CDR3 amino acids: CASRRLAGVREQYF. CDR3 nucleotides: TGTGCCAGCAGAAGACTAGCGGGAGTCCGCGAGCAGTACTTC.

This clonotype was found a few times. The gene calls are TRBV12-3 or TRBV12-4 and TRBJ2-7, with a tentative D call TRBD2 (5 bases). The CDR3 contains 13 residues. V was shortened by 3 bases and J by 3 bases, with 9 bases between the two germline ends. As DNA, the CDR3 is TGTGCCAGCAGTTTCGTAGAGGGCTACGAGCAGTACTTC. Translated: CASSFVEGYEQYF.

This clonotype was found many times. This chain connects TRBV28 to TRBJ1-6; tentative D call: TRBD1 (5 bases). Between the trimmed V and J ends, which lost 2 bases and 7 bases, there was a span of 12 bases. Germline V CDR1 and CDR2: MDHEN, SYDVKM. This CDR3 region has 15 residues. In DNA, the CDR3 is TGTGCCAGCAGTTTACCCCAGGGCCTCAATTCACCCCTCCACTTT. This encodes CASSLPQGLNSPLHF. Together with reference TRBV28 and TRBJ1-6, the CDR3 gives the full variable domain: DVKVTQSSRYLVKRTGEKVFLECVQDMDHENMFWYRQDPGLGLRLIYFSYDVKMKEKGDIPEGYSVSREKKERFSLILESASTNQTSMYLCASSLPQGLNSPLHFGNGTRLTVT.

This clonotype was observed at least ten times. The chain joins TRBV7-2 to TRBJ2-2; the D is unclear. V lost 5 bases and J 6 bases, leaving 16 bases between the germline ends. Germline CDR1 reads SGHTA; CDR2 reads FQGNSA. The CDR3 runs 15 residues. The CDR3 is CASSPVTIIPGELFF. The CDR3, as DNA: TGTGCCAGCAGCCCGGTTACCATAATCCCCGGGGAGCTGTTTTTT.

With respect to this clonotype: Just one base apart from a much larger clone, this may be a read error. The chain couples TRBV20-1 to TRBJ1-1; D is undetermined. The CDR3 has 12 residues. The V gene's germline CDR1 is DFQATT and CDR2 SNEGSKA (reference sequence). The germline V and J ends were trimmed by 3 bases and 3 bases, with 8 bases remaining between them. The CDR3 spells CSARLTDTEAFF. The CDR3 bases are TGCAGTGCTAGGCTGACGGACACTGAAGCTTTCTTT.

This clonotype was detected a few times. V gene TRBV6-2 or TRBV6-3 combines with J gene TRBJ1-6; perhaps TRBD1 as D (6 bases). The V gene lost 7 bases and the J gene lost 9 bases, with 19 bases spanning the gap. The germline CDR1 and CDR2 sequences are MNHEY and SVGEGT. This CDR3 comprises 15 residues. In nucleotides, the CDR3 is TGTGCCAGCACTCACGGGGGCCAGGGGATTTCACCCCTCCACTTT. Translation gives CASTHGGQGISPLHF.

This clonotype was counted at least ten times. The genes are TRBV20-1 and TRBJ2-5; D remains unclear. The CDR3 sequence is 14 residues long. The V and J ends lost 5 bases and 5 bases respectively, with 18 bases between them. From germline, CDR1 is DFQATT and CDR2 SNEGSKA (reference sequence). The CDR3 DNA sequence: TGCAGTGCTGAAAGCGAGCCGAGCACGGAGACCCAGTACTTC. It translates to CSAESEPSTETQYF.